The sequence of this T cell receptor beta chain was determined in a study of T-cell reconstitution after alpha-beta-depleted transplantation in children. Unique molecular identifiers were used to barcode this TCRbeta library. In TCRdb, the PCR reads were re-called with MiXCR into one record per CDR3 protein. The table shows just over 350,000 distinct CDR3 sequences, with about an eighth occurring only once. This clonotype was counted between two and nine times. Germline V gene data show CDR1 as SQVTM and CDR2 as ANQGSEA. This CDR3 is built from 13 residues. The specimen was PBMCs, collected from the stem cell graft. The chain couples TRBV29-1 to TRBJ2-2; TRBD1 matches at 8 bases. This receptor was identified in a human donor who donated a stem cell graft to a child with Fanconi anemia. The CDR3 nucleotides are TGCAGTGGACAGGGATCGAACACCGGGGAGCTGTTTTTT. Amino acids: CSGQGSNTGELFF.